Each of the 10 T cell receptor beta chains below was sequenced from the same sample in a study of vaccination effects on CD4 cells after COVID-19 (dated by TCRdb to between 2021 and 2022). Antigen specificity for these receptors is unknown. In the ViraFEST assay, PBMC were stimulated with viral peptide pools, and TCR sequencing was then used to find antigen-specific CD4+ T cell clonotypes based on their expansion. After more than nine days of culture, CD4+ T cells were isolated with the EasySep CD4+ T cell isolation kit. Negative nucleocapsid antibody results before and after vaccination confirmed that the healthy vaccine recipients had no prior SARS-CoV-2 infection. Receptor amplification or capture employed the immunoSEQ multiplex PCR assay. Not all clones reach the TCRdb copy of this immuneACCESS table, which keeps in-frame sequences only. Checked studies attribute under half of the gap to unresolved V genes and leave the rest unexplained. This sample gives roughly 25,000 clones in total; approximately 70% of them show up just once. 9.5% to 15% of the sample lies in the top ten.

The sequencing here drew on CD4+ T cells from PBMCs cultured with HCoV-OC43 spike peptides, taken before COVID-19 vaccination. What the cell subset or site label conveys for this sample: HCoV-OC43 spike overlapping peptide pool stimulation. The receptors stem from a human donor who received a COVID-19 vaccine.

This clone appeared a few times. The chain has TRBV2 and TRBJ1-5; 9 bases match TRBD1. With V trimmed by 4 bases and J by 0 bases, 7 bases remained unmatched. In germline, CDR1 is SNHLY, CDR2 FYNNEI. The CDR3 extends over 17 amino acids. The CDR3 DNA sequence: TGTGCCAGCAGTGTAACAGGGGGCGGTTATAGCAATCAGCCCCAGCATTTT. It codes for CASSVTGGGYSNQPQHF.

This clone was seen only a few times. The chain recombines TRBV12-5 with TRBJ2-1; 10 bases agree with TRBD2. Trimming removed 1 base from V and 5 bases from J; junction bases left unmatched: 5. This CDR3 is built from 16 residues. Per the germline V gene, CDR1 is LGHNT and CDR2 is FRNRAP. The chain's CDR3 is CASGLGGLAPNNEQFF. CDR3 DNA sequence: TGTGCTAGTGGTTTGGGGGGACTAGCGCCTAACAATGAGCAGTTCTTC.

This clone was seen a handful of times. The chain couples TRBV10-1 to TRBJ2-2; no definite D call. Germline values: CDR1 WNHNN, CDR2 SYGVQD (reference sequence). CDR3 size: 13 residues. Trimming took 5 bases from V and 7 from J, leaving 11 bases between them. CDR3 amino acids: CASSQQLNGELFF. The CDR3 DNA reads TGCGCCAGCAGTCAGCAGCTCAACGGGGAGCTGTTTTTT.

This clone has more than one count but fewer than ten. This chain joins TRBV27 and TRBJ2-5; 9 bases agree with TRBD1. The CDR3 consists of 15 residues. V dropped 5 bases and J dropped 4; count of bases not matched to a gene: 8. In germline, CDR1 is MNHEY, CDR2 SMNVEV (reference sequence). CDR3 bases: TGTGCCAGCAGTCCCGGACAGGGGAATGCAGAGACCCAGTACTTC. The encoded protein is CASSPGQGNAETQYF.

The chain carries TRBV6-4 and TRBJ2-3, with 8 nucleotides matching TRBD2. CDR3 length equals 15 residues. The germline V gene encodes CDR1 MRHNA and CDR2 SNTAGT. J was trimmed by 1 base and V by 4 bases; bases with no gene match: 4. DNA of the CDR3: TGTGCCAGCAGTGTCGAAGCGGGGGGCACAGATACGCAGTATTTT. Translated, it gives CASSVEAGGTDTQYF.

V usage is TRBV24-1 and J usage is TRBJ2-5; no clear D gene. The CDR3 is made up of 14 amino acids. V was trimmed by 3 bases and J by 2 bases, leaving 9 bases between them. Germline CDR1 KGHDR, CDR2 SFDVKD. The CDR3 DNA follows: TGTGCCACCAGTGATCCCGGGTCGCAAGAGACCCAGTACTTC. It translates to CATSDPGSQETQYF.

This clone was detected once. The chain uses TRBV5-1 and TRBJ1-5; D unresolved. V was clipped by 0 bases and J by 0 bases, with 7 bases between them. The germline CDR1 and CDR2 sequences are SGHRS and YFSETQ. The CDR3 spans 15 residues. DNA of the CDR3: TGCGCCAGCAGCTTGGGGGCGGGTAGCAATCAGCCCCAGCATTTT. Its translation: CASSLGAGSNQPQHF.

The CDR3 nucleotides read TGTGCCAGCAGCCTGTGGACCAACCAAGAGACCCAGTACTTC. This translates into CASSLWTNQETQYF. The chain uses TRBV7-9 and TRBJ2-5; D gene unclear. V lost 5 bases and J lost 0, with 10 bases in between. The germline V gene encodes CDR1 SEHNR and CDR2 FQNEAQ (reference sequence). CDR3 length equals 14 residues. Complete variable domain (other parts from reference TRBV7-9 and TRBJ2-5): DTGVSQNPRHKITKRGQNVTFRCDPISEHNRLYWYRQTLGQGPEFLTYFQNEAQLEKSRLLSDRFSAERPKGSFSTLEIQRTEQGDSAMYLCASSLWTNQETQYFGPGTRLLVL.

The chain links TRBV7-9 to TRBJ2-7; 10 positions match TRBD2. Germline trimming cut 3 bases from V and 5 bases from J; bases unmatched to any gene: 4. This CDR3 has 14 amino acids. Germline CDR1 and CDR2: SEHNR and FQNEAQ (reference sequence). CDR3 nucleotide sequence: TGTGCCAGCAGCTTGCTAGCGGGAGACGACGAGCAGTACTTC. Residues: CASSLLAGDDEQYF.

This sequence joins TRBV5-1 and TRBJ2-2; tentatively, D is TRBD1 or TRBD2 (6 bases each). Germline lookup yields CDR1 SGHRS and CDR2 YFSETQ. The V end was cut by 2 bases, the J end by 0 bases, with 14 bases between. This CDR3 is 17 amino acids long. The CDR3 nucleotides read TGCGCCAGCAGCTTCCTAGGGGGGACCTCGAACACCGGGGAGCTGTTTTTT. Translating it yields CASSFLGGTSNTGELFF. The complete variable domain, with remaining parts taken from reference TRBV5-1 and TRBJ2-2, reads KAGVTQTPRYLIKTRGQQVTLSCSPISGHRSVSWYQQTPGQGLQFLFEYFSETQRNKGNFPGRFSGRQFSNSRSEMNVSTLELGDSALYLCASSFLGGTSNTGELFFGEGSRLTVL.